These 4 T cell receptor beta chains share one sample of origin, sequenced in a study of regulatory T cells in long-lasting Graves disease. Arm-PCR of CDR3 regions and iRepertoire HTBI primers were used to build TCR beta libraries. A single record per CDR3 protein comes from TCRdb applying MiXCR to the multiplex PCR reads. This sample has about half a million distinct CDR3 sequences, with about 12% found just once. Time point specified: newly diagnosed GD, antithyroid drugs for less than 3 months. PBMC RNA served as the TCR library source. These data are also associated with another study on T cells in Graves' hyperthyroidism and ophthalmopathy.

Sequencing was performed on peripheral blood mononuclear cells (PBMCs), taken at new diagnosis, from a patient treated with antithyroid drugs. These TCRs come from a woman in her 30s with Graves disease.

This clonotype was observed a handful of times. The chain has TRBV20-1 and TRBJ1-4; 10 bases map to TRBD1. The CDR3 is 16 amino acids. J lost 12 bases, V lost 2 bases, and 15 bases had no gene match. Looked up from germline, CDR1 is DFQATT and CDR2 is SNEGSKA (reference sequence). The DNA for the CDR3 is TGCAGTGCTAGATCGAAACCGGGACAGGGGTTAGTGGAACTGTTTTTT. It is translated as CSARSKPGQGLVELFF.

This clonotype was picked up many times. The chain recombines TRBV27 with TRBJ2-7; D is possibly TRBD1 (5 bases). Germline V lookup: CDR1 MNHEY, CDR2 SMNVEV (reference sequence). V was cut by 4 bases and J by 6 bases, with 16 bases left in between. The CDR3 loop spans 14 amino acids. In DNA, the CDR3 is TGTGCCAGCAGTTGGCAGGGCCCTAGAGGCGAGCAGTACTTC. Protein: CASSWQGPRGEQYF.

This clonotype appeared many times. The CDR3 reads CASSTTGGDGYTF. CDR3 DNA: TGTGCCAGTAGTACAACAGGGGGCGACGGCTACACCTTC. The chain joins TRBV19 to TRBJ1-2, with TRBD1 identical over 9 bases. Germline values: CDR1 LNHDA, CDR2 SQIVND (reference sequence). J was trimmed by 8 bases and V by 4 bases; bases with no gene match: 5. The CDR3 consists of 13 residues.

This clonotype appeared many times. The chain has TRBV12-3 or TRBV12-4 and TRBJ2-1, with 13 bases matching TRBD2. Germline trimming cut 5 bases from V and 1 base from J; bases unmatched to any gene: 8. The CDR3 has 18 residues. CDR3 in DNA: TGTGCCAGCAGTACGCGAGGACTAGCGGGAGAATCCTACAATGAGCAGTTCTTC. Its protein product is CASSTRGLAGESYNEQFF.